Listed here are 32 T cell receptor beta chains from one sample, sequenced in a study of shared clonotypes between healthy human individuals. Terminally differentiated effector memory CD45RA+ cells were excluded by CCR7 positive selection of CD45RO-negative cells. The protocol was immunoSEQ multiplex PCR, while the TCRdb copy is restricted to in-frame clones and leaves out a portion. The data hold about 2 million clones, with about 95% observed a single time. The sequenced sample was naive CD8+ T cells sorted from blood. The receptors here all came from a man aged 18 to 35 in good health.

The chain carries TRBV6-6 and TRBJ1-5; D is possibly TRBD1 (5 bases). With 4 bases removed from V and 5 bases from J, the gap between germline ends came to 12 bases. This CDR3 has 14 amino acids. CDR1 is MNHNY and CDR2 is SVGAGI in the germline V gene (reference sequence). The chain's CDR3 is CASSLRGKDQPQHF. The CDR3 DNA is TGTGCCAGCAGTTTACGGGGGAAGGATCAGCCCCAGCATTTT.

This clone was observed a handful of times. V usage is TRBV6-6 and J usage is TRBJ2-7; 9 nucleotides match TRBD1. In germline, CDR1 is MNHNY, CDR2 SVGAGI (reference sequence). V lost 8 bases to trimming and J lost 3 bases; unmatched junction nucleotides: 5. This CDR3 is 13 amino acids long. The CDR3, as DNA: TGTGCCAGCTCGGACAGGGGTTACTACGAGCAGTACTTC. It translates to CASSDRGYYEQYF.

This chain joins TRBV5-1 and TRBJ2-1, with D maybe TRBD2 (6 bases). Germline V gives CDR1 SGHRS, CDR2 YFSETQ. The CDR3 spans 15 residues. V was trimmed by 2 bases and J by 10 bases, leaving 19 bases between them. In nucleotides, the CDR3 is TGCGCCAGCAGCTTACCCGGGACTCCCGAGGAGGAGCAGTTCTTC. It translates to CASSLPGTPEEEQFF.

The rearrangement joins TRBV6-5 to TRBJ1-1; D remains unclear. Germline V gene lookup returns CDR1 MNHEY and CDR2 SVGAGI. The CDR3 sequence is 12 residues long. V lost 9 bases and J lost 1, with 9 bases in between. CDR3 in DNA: TGTGCCAGTAAGGATTGGAACACTGAAGCTTTCTTT. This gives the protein CASKDWNTEAFF.

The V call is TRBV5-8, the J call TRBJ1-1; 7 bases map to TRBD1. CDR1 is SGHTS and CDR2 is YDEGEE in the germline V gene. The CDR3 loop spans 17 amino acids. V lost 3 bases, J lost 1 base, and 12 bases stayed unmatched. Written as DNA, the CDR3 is TGTGCCAGCAGCTCACCGGGACAGCTCACTCGGAACACTGAAGCTTTCTTT. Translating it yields CASSSPGQLTRNTEAFF.

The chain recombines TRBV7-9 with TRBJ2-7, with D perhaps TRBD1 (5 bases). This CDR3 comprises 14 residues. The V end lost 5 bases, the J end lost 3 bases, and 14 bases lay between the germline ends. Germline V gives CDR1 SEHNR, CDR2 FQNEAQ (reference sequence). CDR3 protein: CASSEDVRDYEQYF. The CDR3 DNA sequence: TGTGCCAGCAGCGAAGACGTCAGGGACTACGAGCAGTACTTC. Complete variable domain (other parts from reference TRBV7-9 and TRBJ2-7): DTGVSQNPRHKITKRGQNVTFRCDPISEHNRLYWYRQTLGQGPEFLTYFQNEAQLEKSRLLSDRFSAERPKGSFSTLEIQRTEQGDSAMYLCASSEDVRDYEQYFGPGTRLTVT.

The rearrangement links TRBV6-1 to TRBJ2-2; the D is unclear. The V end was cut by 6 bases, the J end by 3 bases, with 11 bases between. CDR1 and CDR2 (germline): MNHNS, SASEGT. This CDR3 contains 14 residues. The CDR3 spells CASSLAGDTGELFF. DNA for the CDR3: TGTGCCAGCAGCCTCGCCGGAGACACCGGGGAGCTGTTTTTT.

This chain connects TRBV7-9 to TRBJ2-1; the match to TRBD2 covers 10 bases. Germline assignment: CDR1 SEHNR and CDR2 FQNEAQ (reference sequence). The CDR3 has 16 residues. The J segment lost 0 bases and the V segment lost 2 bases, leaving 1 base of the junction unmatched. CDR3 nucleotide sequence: TGTGCCAGCAGCTTACTAGCGGGGGTCTCCTACAATGAGCAGTTCTTC. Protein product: CASSLLAGVSYNEQFF.

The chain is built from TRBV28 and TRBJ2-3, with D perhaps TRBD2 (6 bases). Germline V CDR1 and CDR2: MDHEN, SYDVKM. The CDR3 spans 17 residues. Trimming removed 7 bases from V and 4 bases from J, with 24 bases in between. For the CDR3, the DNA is TGTGCCAGCAAGTTTAATCCGCGGGGCCGCCTCCCAGATACGCAGTATTTT. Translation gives CASKFNPRGRLPDTQYF.

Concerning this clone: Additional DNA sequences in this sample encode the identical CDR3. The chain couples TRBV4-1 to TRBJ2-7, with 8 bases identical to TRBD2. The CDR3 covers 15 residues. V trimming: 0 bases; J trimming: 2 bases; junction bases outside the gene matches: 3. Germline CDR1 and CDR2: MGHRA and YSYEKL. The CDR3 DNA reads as TGCGCCAGCAGCCAAGAAGGAGCGGGGGCCTACGAGCAGTACTTC. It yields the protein CASSQEGAGAYEQYF.

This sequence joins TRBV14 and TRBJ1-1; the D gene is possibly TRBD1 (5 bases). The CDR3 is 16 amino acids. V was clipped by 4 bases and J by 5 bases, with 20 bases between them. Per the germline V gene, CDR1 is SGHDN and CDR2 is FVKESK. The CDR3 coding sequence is TGTGCCAGCAGCCGACGAGGGGCAGGAGCGGGGACTGAAGCTTTCTTT. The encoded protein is CASSRRGAGAGTEAFF.

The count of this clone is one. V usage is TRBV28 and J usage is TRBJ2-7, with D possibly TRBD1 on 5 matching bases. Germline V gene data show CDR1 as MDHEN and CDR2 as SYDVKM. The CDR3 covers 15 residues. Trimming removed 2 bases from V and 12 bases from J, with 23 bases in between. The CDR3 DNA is TGTGCCAGCAGTTTAAGGACAAACAAACCCCCTGGGCGGTACTTC. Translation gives CASSLRTNKPPGRYF.

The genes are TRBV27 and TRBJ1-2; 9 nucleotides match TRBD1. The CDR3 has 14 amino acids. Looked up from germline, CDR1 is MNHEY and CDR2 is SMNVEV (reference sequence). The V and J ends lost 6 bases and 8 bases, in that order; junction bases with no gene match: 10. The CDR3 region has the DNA TGTGCCAGCAGAACAGGGGGCAGTTTGGAGGGCTACACCTTC. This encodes CASRTGGSLEGYTF.

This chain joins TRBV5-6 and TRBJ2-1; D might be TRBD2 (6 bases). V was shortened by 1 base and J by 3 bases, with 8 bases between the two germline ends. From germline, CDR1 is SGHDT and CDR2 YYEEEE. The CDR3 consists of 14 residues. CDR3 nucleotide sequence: TGTGCCAGCAGCTTGAAGGAGGGCTACAATGAGCAGTTCTTC. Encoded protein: CASSLKEGYNEQFF.

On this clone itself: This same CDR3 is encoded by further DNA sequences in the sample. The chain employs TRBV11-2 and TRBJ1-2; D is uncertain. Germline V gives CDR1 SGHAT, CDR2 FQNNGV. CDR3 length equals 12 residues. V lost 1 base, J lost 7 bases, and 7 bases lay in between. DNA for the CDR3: TGTGCCAGCAGCTTAGGAGGGCTTGGCTACACCTTC. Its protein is CASSLGGLGYTF.

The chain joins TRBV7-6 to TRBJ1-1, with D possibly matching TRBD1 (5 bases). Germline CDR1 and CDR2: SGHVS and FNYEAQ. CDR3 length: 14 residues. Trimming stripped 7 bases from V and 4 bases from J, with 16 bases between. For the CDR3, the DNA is TGTGCCAGCACACCATTGGGGGAGGGCACTGAAGCTTTCTTT. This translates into CASTPLGEGTEAFF.

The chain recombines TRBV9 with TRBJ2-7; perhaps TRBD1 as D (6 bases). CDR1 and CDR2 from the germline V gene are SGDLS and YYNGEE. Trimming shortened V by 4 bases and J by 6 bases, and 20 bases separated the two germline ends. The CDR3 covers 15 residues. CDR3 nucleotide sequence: TGTGCCAGCAGCATAGGAGCAGGGCTGGGGGCCGAGCAGTACTTC. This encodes CASSIGAGLGAEQYF.

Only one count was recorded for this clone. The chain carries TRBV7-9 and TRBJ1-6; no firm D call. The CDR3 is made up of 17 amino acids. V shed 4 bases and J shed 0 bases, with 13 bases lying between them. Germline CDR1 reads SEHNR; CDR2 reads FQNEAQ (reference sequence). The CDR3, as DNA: TGTGCCAGCAGCTACAGAGCAGCGAGCTCCTATAATTCACCCCTCCACTTT. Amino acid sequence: CASSYRAASSYNSPLHF.

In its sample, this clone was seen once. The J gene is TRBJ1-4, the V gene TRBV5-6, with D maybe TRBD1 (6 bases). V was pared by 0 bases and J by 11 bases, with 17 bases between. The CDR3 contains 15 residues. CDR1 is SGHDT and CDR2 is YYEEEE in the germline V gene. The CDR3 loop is CASSLDEQGFAKLFF. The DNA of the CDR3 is TGTGCCAGCAGCTTGGACGAGCAGGGGTTTGCGAAACTGTTTTTT.

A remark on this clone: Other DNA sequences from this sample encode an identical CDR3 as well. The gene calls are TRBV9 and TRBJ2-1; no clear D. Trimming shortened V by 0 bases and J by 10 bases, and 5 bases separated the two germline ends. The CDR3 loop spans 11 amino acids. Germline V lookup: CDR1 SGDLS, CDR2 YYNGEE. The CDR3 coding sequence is TGTGCCAGCAGCGTAGGGGCAGAGCAGTTCTTC. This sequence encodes CASSVGAEQFF.

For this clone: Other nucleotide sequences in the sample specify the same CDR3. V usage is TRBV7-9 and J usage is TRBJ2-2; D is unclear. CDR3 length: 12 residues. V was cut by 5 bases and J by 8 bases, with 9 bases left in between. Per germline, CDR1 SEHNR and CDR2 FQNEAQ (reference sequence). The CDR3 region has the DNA TGTGCCAGCAGCCTGGGGATTGGGGAGCTGTTTTTT. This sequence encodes CASSLGIGELFF.

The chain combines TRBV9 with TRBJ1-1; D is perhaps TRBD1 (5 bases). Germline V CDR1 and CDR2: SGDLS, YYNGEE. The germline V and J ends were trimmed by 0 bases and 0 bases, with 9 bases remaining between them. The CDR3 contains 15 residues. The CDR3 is CASSVVREMNTEAFF. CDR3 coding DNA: TGTGCCAGCAGCGTAGTCAGGGAGATGAACACTGAAGCTTTCTTT. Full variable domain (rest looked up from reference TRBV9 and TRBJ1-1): DSGVTQTPKHLITATGQRVTLRCSPRSGDLSVYWYQQSLDQGLQFLIQYYNGEERAKGNILERFSAQQFPDLHSELNLSSLELGDSALYFCASSVVREMNTEAFFGQGTRLTVV.

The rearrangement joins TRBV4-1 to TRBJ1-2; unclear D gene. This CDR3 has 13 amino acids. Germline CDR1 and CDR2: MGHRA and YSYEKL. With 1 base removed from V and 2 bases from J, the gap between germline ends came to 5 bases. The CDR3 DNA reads TGCGCCAGCAGCCAAGCGATGAACTATGGCTACACCTTC. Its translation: CASSQAMNYGYTF.

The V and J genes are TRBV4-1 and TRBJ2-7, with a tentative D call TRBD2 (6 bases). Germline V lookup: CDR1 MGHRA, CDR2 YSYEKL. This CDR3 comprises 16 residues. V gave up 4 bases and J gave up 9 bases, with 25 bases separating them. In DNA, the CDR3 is TGCGCCAGCAGCCCGGATCAAGAGGGACTGCTTTTGGGGCAGTACTTC. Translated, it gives CASSPDQEGLLLGQYF.

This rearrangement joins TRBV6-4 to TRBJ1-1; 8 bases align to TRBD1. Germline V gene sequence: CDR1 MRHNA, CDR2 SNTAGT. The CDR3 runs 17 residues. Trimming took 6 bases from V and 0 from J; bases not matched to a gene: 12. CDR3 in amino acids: CASREKRTGTMNTEAFF. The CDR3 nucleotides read TGTGCCAGCAGGGAAAAAAGGACAGGGACCATGAACACTGAAGCTTTCTTT.

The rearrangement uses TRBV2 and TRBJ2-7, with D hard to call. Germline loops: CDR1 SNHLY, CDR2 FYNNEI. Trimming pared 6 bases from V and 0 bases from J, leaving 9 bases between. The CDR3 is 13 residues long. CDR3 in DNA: TGTGCCAGCAGACGAACCGACTCCTACGAGCAGTACTTC. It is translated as CASRRTDSYEQYF. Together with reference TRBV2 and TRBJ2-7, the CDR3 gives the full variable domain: EPEVTQTPSHQVTQMGQEVILRCVPISNHLYFYWYRQILGQKVEFLVSFYNNEISEKSEIFDDQFSVERPDGSNFTLKIRSTKLEDSAMYFCASRRTDSYEQYFGPGTRLTVT.

The CDR3 DNA is TGCGCCAGCAGCCATGGGACAGGTGTTCCCGGGGAGCTGTTTTTT. It codes for CASSHGTGVPGELFF. The rearrangement uses TRBV4-3 and TRBJ2-2; 8 bases line up with TRBD1. Germline CDR1 is LGHNA and CDR2 is YSLEER. The CDR3 extends over 15 amino acids. V lost 3 bases, J lost 6 bases, and 6 bases stayed unmatched.

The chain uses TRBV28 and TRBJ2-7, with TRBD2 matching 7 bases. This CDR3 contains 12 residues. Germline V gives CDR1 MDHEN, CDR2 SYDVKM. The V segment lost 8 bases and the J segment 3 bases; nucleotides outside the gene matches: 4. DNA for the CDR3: TGTGCCAGCTACCGGGACTACTACGAGCAGTACTTC. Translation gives CASYRDYYEQYF.

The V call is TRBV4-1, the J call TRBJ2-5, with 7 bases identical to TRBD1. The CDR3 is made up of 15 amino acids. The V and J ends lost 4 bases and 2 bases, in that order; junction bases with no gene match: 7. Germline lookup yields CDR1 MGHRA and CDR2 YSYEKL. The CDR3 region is CASSPPGQFQETQYF. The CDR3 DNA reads TGCGCCAGCAGCCCCCCGGGACAGTTTCAAGAGACCCAGTACTTC.

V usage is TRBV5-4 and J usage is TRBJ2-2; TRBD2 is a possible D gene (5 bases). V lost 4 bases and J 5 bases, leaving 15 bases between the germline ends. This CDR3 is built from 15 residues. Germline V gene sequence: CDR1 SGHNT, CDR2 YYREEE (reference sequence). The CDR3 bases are TGTGCCAGCAGCCCCTTGATGGGAGAAACCGGGGAGCTGTTTTTT. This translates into CASSPLMGETGELFF.

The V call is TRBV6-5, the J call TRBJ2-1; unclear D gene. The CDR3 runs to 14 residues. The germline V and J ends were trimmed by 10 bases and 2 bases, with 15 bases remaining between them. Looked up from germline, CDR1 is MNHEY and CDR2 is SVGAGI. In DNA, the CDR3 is TGTGCCACCTCCGGCCCCACGGCCTACAATGAGCAGTTCTTC. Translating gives CATSGPTAYNEQFF.

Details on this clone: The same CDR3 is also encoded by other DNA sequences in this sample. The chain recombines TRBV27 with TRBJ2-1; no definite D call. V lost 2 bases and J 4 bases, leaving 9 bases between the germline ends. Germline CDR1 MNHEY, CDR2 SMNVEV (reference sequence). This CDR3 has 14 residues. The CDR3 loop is CASSLRSPYNEQFF. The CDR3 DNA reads TGTGCCAGCAGTTTACGCTCCCCATACAATGAGCAGTTCTTC.